The T cell receptor beta chain under discussion was sequenced for a study of early T cells in non-severe SARS-CoV-2 infection. This CDR3 comprises 15 residues. V lost 2 bases and J lost 5, with 15 bases in between. This clonotype has at least ten counts. MiXCR, run by TCRdb on the 5' RACE reads, gives a single entry per CDR3 protein. The table has 30,000 to 40,000 distinct CDR3 sequences, 4.5% to 5.5% seen once. This TCR was recovered from an adult who was a healthcare worker with PCR-confirmed SARS-CoV-2 infection or an uninfected control (not recorded which). The sample was whole blood. The chain has TRBV12-3 or TRBV12-4 and TRBJ2-5, with a possible D match to TRBD2 (7 bases). The CDR3 loop is CASSLLPGGAETQYF. The DNA of the CDR3 is TGTGCCAGCAGTTTACTTCCGGGGGGCGCCGAGACCCAGTACTTC.